This T cell receptor beta chain was identified during a study of technical replicates of blood from a few donors. This clone was observed many times. This CDR3 comprises 15 residues. Germline V gene sequence: CDR1 SNHLY, CDR2 FYNNEI. The J segment lost 7 bases and the V segment lost 1 base, leaving 6 bases of the junction unmatched. Libraries were prepared by immunoSEQ multiplex PCR; TCRdb keeps only in-frame clonotypes and omits some of them. The table lists more than 65,000 clones, more than 85% of them singletons, with about 0.37% in the top ten. The chain has TRBV2 and TRBJ2-1; TRBD2 agrees at 8 bases. Sequences were obtained from T cells isolated from PBMCs. The receptor was isolated from a human donor in good health. The CDR3 region is CASSEGGRPGNEQFF. The CDR3 coding sequence is TGTGCCAGCAGTGAAGGCGGGAGGCCGGGGAATGAGCAGTTCTTC.